Described below is a single TCR beta chain sequence and its context. Its antigen is undetermined. 60 Vbeta and 13 Jbeta primers were used in PCR. Method: immunoSEQ multiplex PCR; TCRdb's copy keeps in-frame clones and lacks some. The sample yields 150,000 to 250,000 clones, about 82% seen once. This sample was included in a study of cytomegalovirus exposure and HLA in healthy donors. Overall study: Approximately 180 million T cells yielded over 90 million unique TCR beta sequences in earlier analysis. Findings and caveats of the study: The investigators catalogued 150 or so TCR beta chains as cytomegalovirus-associated. There were some public TCRs occurring in many donors, but most TCR sequences were rare. A cluster of highly shared sequence variants was likely a sequencing artifact.

Germline loops: CDR1 MRHNA, CDR2 SNTAGT. V lost 4 bases to trimming and J lost 4 bases; unmatched junction nucleotides: 5. The CDR3 length is 14 residues. The TCR originated in a woman between 45 and 60 years old in good health and CMV-seronegative. This chain joins TRBV6-4 and TRBJ2-3; TRBD2 matches at 7 bases. The sequenced sample consisted of PBMCs. CDR3 sequence reads: CASSVGAGSDTQYF. Here the CDR3 DNA reads TGTGCCAGCAGTGTTGGAGCGGGGTCAGATACGCAGTATTTT.